Presented here are 25 T cell receptor beta chains from one specimen sequenced in a study of Graves' ophthalmopathy and Graves' hyperthyroidism. The study amplified TCR beta CDR3 regions using RNA transcripts. Amplification began with first-round RT-PCR using HTBI primers, then second-round multiplex PCR was performed. TCRdb passed the multiplex PCR reads through MiXCR, listing each CDR3 protein once. Among around 400,000 distinct CDR3 sequences listed, approximately 20% were seen once. The sample consisted of peripheral blood. These receptors were collected from a woman under 30 with Graves' ophthalmopathy.

The rearrangement joins TRBV5-1 to TRBJ1-1; 10 bases fit TRBD1. J lost 4 bases, V lost 4 bases, and 7 bases had no gene match. CDR1 and CDR2 from the germline V gene are SGHRS and YFSETQ. The CDR3 has 15 residues. The CDR3 coding sequence is TGCGCCAGCAGCAAGGGACAGGGGATGATCACTGAAGCTTTCTTT. Translated: CASSKGQGMITEAFF.

The table lists this clonotype with many counts. V gene TRBV6-1 combines with J gene TRBJ1-2, with D possibly matching TRBD1 (6 bases). Trimming shortened V by 4 bases and J by 8 bases, and 14 bases separated the two germline ends. This CDR3 spans 13 amino acids. From germline, CDR1 is MNHNS and CDR2 SASEGT. CDR3 nucleotide sequence: TGTGCCAGCAGTGTTACAGGGCTGCCCGGCTACACCTTC. Its translation: CASSVTGLPGYTF.

This clonotype has ten or more counts. This chain uses TRBV6-1 with TRBJ1-5; perhaps TRBD1 as D (6 bases). Germline V gene sequence: CDR1 MNHNS, CDR2 SASEGT. Trimming cost V 6 bases and J 12 bases, with 18 bases left between them. The length of the CDR3 is 13 residues. CDR3 bases: TGTGCCAGCAGGCACCCACCCTCAGGGGACCAGCATTTT. It translates to CASRHPPSGDQHF.

This clonotype came up a few times. V is TRBV6-2 or TRBV6-3 and J is TRBJ1-5, with D tentatively TRBD1 (5 bases). V was pared by 2 bases and J by 4 bases, with 12 bases between. Germline lookup yields CDR1 MNHEY and CDR2 SVGEGT. This CDR3 comprises 15 residues. CDR3 sequence (DNA): TGTGCCAGCAGTTACCCCAGGGCTAGGAATCAGCCCCAGCATTTT. Amino acids: CASSYPRARNQPQHF.

This clonotype was seen just once. V is TRBV6-2 or TRBV6-3 and J is TRBJ2-5, with TRBD2 as a possible D gene (6 bases). CDR3 length: 14 amino acids. Germline V gene sequence: CDR1 MNHEY, CDR2 SVGEGT. The V end was cut by 6 bases, the J end by 4 bases, with 15 bases between. As DNA, the CDR3 is TGTGCCAGCAGAGGTAGCGGCAAGGGAGAGACCCAGTACTTC. Protein: CASRGSGKGETQYF.

The CDR3: CASSYSAVLRNTIYF. CDR3 nucleotides: TGTGCCAGCAGTTACTCTGCGGTGTTAAGAAACACCATATATTTT. V usage is TRBV6-5 and J usage is TRBJ1-3; no definite D call. The CDR3 covers 15 residues. In germline, CDR1 is MNHEY, CDR2 SVGAGI. V was cut by 0 bases and J by 5 bases, with 11 bases left in between.

At least ten counts were recorded for this clonotype. This rearrangement joins TRBV11-2 to TRBJ2-4; TRBD1 is a possible D gene (6 bases). The CDR3 is 18 amino acids. V was shortened by 2 bases and J by 0 bases, with 17 bases between the two germline ends. CDR1 SGHAT and CDR2 FQNNGV come from the germline V gene. As DNA, the CDR3 is TGTGCCAGCAGCTTAAGGCCCCTCACGACAGGAGCCAAAAACATTCAGTACTTC. Translation: CASSLRPLTTGAKNIQYF.

The rearrangement uses TRBV6-1 and TRBJ1-2; D gene unclear. The CDR3 has 14 residues. Looked up from germline, CDR1 is MNHNS and CDR2 is SASEGT. V lost 7 bases, J lost 3 bases, and 15 bases lay in between. The CDR3 nucleotides read TGTGCCAGCACCAAGCTCACGGCAGACTATGGCTACACCTTC. This encodes CASTKLTADYGYTF.

Ten or more counts support this clonotype. The chain couples TRBV6-5 to TRBJ2-4, with 8 bases identical to TRBD2. Germline V gene data show CDR1 as MNHEY and CDR2 as SVGAGI. Losses at the gene ends were 6 bases for V and 0 bases for J; bases not matched to a gene: 4. This CDR3 is 15 amino acids long. Here the CDR3 DNA reads TGTGCCAGCAGCCAGCGGGAGATAGCCAAAAACATTCAGTACTTC. It specifies CASSQREIAKNIQYF.

This clonotype was detected ten times or more. A read error may explain this, as a much larger clone is one base away. The J gene is TRBJ2-7, the V gene TRBV6-5; D not resolved. The V gene's germline CDR1 is MNHEY and CDR2 SVGAGI. Trimming took 2 bases from V and 3 from J, leaving 2 bases between them. The CDR3 loop spans 11 amino acids. Here the CDR3 reads CASSYIYEQYF. The CDR3 region has the DNA TGTGCCAGCAGTTACATCTACGAGCAGTACTTC.

The sample holds many counts of this clonotype. The J gene is TRBJ2-7, the V gene TRBV27; D remains ambiguous. V lost 2 bases, J lost 2 bases, and 10 bases lay in between. CDR3 length: 14 residues. Germline lookup yields CDR1 MNHEY and CDR2 SMNVEV (reference sequence). The chain's CDR3 is CASSLSLGAYEQYF. CDR3 DNA sequence: TGTGCCAGCAGTTTAAGTCTGGGCGCCTACGAGCAGTACTTC.

This clonotype was detected ten times or more. V and J are TRBV6-1 and TRBJ2-3; 12 positions agree with TRBD2. The V gene's germline CDR1 is MNHNS and CDR2 SASEGT. J was trimmed by 6 bases and V by 3 bases; bases with no gene match: 4. CDR3 length equals 15 residues. The CDR3 DNA sequence: TGTGCCAGCAGTGATTCTAGCGGGGGGGCTGATACGCAGTATTTT. The encoded protein is CASSDSSGGADTQYF.

This clonotype has just a few counts. This chain connects TRBV11-2 to TRBJ1-1; D is uncertain. Germline CDR1 reads SGHAT; CDR2 reads FQNNGV. V was clipped by 5 bases and J by 4 bases, with 20 bases between them. This CDR3 has 16 residues. The CDR3 protein is CASSPPTRPRGTEAFF. CDR3 nucleotides: TGTGCCAGCAGCCCACCAACCCGACCACGGGGCACTGAAGCTTTCTTT.

This clonotype was detected ten times or more. CDR3 nucleotide sequence: TGTGCCAGCCTAAGGGGAGCCGAGCAGTACTTC. It encodes CASLRGAEQYF. The chain employs TRBV6-2 or TRBV6-3 and TRBJ2-7, with D perhaps TRBD1 or TRBD2 (5 bases each). The germline gives CDR1 MNHEY, CDR2 SVGEGT. V was cut by 8 bases and J by 6 bases, with 11 bases left in between. This CDR3 has 11 amino acids.

A single count supports this clonotype. The chain joins TRBV5-1 to TRBJ2-7; perhaps TRBD1 as D (6 bases). In germline, CDR1 is SGHRS, CDR2 YFSETQ. V was trimmed by 0 bases and J by 7 bases, leaving 11 bases between them. There are 13 residues in the CDR3. The CDR3 loop is CASSLETGREQYF. The CDR3, as DNA: TGCGCCAGCAGCTTGGAAACAGGGCGGGAGCAGTACTTC.

Many counts were recorded for this clonotype. The chain has TRBV4-3 and TRBJ1-6; perhaps TRBD1 as D (5 bases). There are 16 residues in the CDR3. Deletions cut 0 bases from V and 9 bases from J, with 15 bases between. The germline V gene has CDR1 LGHNA and CDR2 YSLEER. CDR3 DNA: TGCGCCAGCAGCCAAGATCCGGAGGGGCTTGGTTCACCCCTCCACTTT. Residues: CASSQDPEGLGSPLHF.

This clonotype has at least ten counts. This chain joins TRBV25-1 and TRBJ2-6; D uncertain. The germline V gene has CDR1 MGHDK and CDR2 SYGVNS. Trimming cost V 7 bases and J 4 bases, with 8 bases left between them. This CDR3 spans 13 amino acids. The CDR3: CASNGPGANVLTF. The CDR3 DNA reads as TGTGCCAGCAACGGACCGGGGGCCAACGTCCTGACTTTC.

This clonotype has ten or more counts. Here the CDR3 DNA reads TGTGCCAGCAGCTTGGGGGGCGCGAGTTGGAACACCGGGGAGCTGTTTTTT. Translating gives CASSLGGASWNTGELFF. V and J are TRBV11-1 and TRBJ2-2, with D perhaps TRBD1 or TRBD2 (6 bases each). Germline loops: CDR1 SGHAT, CDR2 FQDESV (reference sequence). Trimming left V 3 bases short and J 1 base short, with 15 bases between. The CDR3 totals 17 residues.

This clonotype was observed at least ten times. The chain links TRBV6-5 to TRBJ2-5, with TRBD2 identical over 13 bases. V was pared by 4 bases and J by 2 bases, with 4 bases of the junction left unmatched. Germline V CDR1 and CDR2: MNHEY, SVGAGI. The CDR3 extends over 16 amino acids. CDR3 DNA: TGTGCCAGCAGTTTAGGACTAGCGGGAGCTCAAGAGACCCAGTACTTC. It codes for CASSLGLAGAQETQYF.

This clonotype was counted many times. The chain carries TRBV6-5 and TRBJ2-2; D possibly corresponds to TRBD1 (5 bases). Trimming removed 0 bases from V and 1 base from J, with 9 bases in between. The length of the CDR3 is 16 residues. Germline-derived CDR1 and CDR2 are MNHEY and SVGAGI. CDR3 region: CASSYSWTMNTGELFF. The CDR3 DNA reads TGTGCCAGCAGTTACTCGTGGACAATGAACACCGGGGAGCTGTTTTTT.

This clonotype was recorded at least ten times. The chain recombines TRBV7-2 with TRBJ1-1; tentatively, D is TRBD1 (6 bases). V dropped 4 bases and J dropped 0 bases, with 18 bases sitting between them. Per the germline V gene, CDR1 is SGHTA and CDR2 is FQGNSA. The CDR3 totals 17 residues. This CDR3 reads CASSSSGAVRVNTEAFF. The CDR3 nucleotides are TGTGCCAGCAGCTCCTCGGGGGCCGTTAGGGTGAACACTGAAGCTTTCTTT.

Many counts were recorded for this clonotype. This sequence joins TRBV28 and TRBJ1-5, with D uncertain. The CDR3 has 14 amino acids. CDR1 is MDHEN, CDR2 SYDVKM, per germline. Trimming pared 8 bases from V and 2 bases from J, leaving 13 bases between. The CDR3 bases are TGTGCCAGCCGCTGGCTCACTGGCAATCAGCCCCAGCATTTT. It yields the protein CASRWLTGNQPQHF.

The genes are TRBV7-3 and TRBJ2-5; TRBD1 matches at 12 bases. In germline, CDR1 is SGHTA, CDR2 FQGTGA. The J segment lost 7 bases and the V segment lost 5 bases, leaving 5 bases of the junction unmatched. The CDR3 length is 14 residues. The CDR3 sequence is CASSPGQGAGTQYF. CDR3 in DNA: TGTGCCAGCAGCCCGGGACAGGGGGCTGGGACCCAGTACTTC.

At least ten counts were recorded for this clonotype. The rearrangement links TRBV30 to TRBJ1-3; D not resolved. V lost 3 bases to trimming and J lost 0 bases, with 9 bases between them. CDR1 and CDR2 from the germline V gene are GTSNPN and SVGIG (reference sequence). CDR3 size: 14 residues. CDR3 loop: CAWRGKGSGNTIYF. The CDR3 DNA is TGTGCCTGGAGGGGGAAGGGCTCTGGAAACACCATATATTTT.

The chain joins TRBV12-3 or TRBV12-4 to TRBJ1-1; TRBD1 matches 7 bases. The CDR3 length is 15 residues. The trim removed 6 bases at V and 3 bases at J, leaving 10 bases unmatched. CDR3 in DNA: TGTGCCAGCAGGACGAGGGACAGACTCCACACTGAAGCTTTCTTT. It encodes CASRTRDRLHTEAFF.